This is a list of T cell receptor beta chains from one sample in a study of Graves' ophthalmopathy and Graves' hyperthyroidism. TCRdb reanalysed the multiplex PCR reads using MiXCR and keeps one entry per CDR3 protein. In the table there are around 1,200,000 distinct CDR3 sequences, about two fifths of which are singletons. Material for sequencing was peripheral blood or thyroid tissue (not recorded which). All receptors come from an adult man with Graves' hyperthyroidism. The CDR3 runs from the conserved cysteine through the conserved F or W. A D gene is named only where the DNA matches it firmly. Only some rows state a clone size, as once, few, many or a class for expanded clones.

j_call clone_size v_call d_call cdr3_nt cdr3_aa
TRBJ2-2 - TRBV19 - TGTGCCAGTAGTGCTTACAGGCCGAACATCGGGGAGCTGTTTTTT CASSAYRPNIGELFF
TRBJ2-3 - TRBV2 - TGTGCCAGCAGTCCCCACGGAATTGAGCAGTATTTT CASSPHGIEQYF
TRBJ2-5 - TRBV29-1 - TGCAGCGTTGAGGGTCGGTACGGGACCCAGTACTTC CSVEGRYGTQYF
TRBJ1-2 many TRBV7-7 - TGTGCCAGCAGCTTAGCCCCCTACTTAAATGGCTACACCTTC CASSLAPYLNGYTF
TRBJ1-4 many TRBV7-6 TRBD1 TGTGCCAGCAGCGCCGAGACAGGGGGCGATGAAAAACTGTTTTTT CASSAETGGDEKLFF
TRBJ2-5 - TRBV6-4 - TGTGCCAGCAGCCAAGAAAAGCCGGGAGAGACCCAGTACTTC CASSQEKPGETQYF
TRBJ1-5 many TRBV2 - TGTGCCAGCAGTGACCCCCTGGAGCCCCAGCATTTT CASSDPLEPQHF
TRBJ1-1 many TRBV4-3 - TGCGCCAGCAGCCAAGTGGCTCCCCGGGGAGCTTTCTTT CASSQVAPRGAFF
TRBJ2-7 - TRBV20-1 - TGCAGTGCTTACCGAGGGGCCTACGAGCAGTACTTC CSAYRGAYEQYF
TRBJ2-5 many TRBV7-6 - TGTGCCAGCAGCTTAGGGTGGACAGCTAAAGAGACCCAGTACTTC CASSLGWTAKETQYF
TRBJ1-5 many TRBV7-8 - TGTGCCAGCAGCAAGCGAATACAGGGTCCAAATAGCAATCAGCCCCAGCATTTT CASSKRIQGPNSNQPQHF
TRBJ1-5 many TRBV7-2 TRBD1 TGTGCCAGCAGCTTAGCAGGACAGGTGACGAATCAGCCCCAGCATTTT CASSLAGQVTNQPQHF
TRBJ1-2 few TRBV27 - TGTGCCAGCAGTCACAGGTCCAACTATGGCTACACCTTC CASSHRSNYGYTF
TRBJ1-2 few TRBV20-1 - TGCAGTGCTAGGCCCGGGGGCTACACCTTC CSARPGGYTF
TRBJ1-2 many TRBV5-6 TRBD1 TGTGCCAGCAGCTTGGATCACAGGGGGAATGGCTACACCTTC CASSLDHRGNGYTF
TRBJ2-2 - TRBV9 - TGTGCCAGCAGCGTATCGATAGATTGGTCGGGGGAGCTGTTTTTT CASSVSIDWSGELFF
TRBJ2-7 many TRBV4-1 - TGCGCCAGCAGCCAAGATGGGCCGCGGGAGCAGTACTTC CASSQDGPREQYF
TRBJ1-1 many TRBV29-1 - TGCAGCGAAACAGGGTTGGGGAACACTGAAGCTTTCTTT CSETGLGNTEAFF
TRBJ1-3 - TRBV29-1 - TGCAGCGTTGAAGATCGGTCGAGCTCTGGAAACACCATATATTTT CSVEDRSSSGNTIYF
TRBJ2-7 many TRBV7-9 - TGTGCCAGCAGCCATCCGTCGCAGAGGCACGAGCAGTACTTC CASSHPSQRHEQYF
TRBJ2-6 once TRBV7-9 TRBD1 TGTGCCACCAGCCCGGGACAGGGTTTGGCCAACGTCCTGACTTTC CATSPGQGLANVLTF
TRBJ1-5 - TRBV15 - TGTGCCACCAGCAGAGCGGATCATCAGCCCCAGCATTTT CATSRADHQPQHF
TRBJ1-2 - TRBV29-1 - TGCAGCAGTGACGAGGGCGGGGGAAACATATATGGCTACACCTTC CSSDEGGGNIYGYTF
TRBJ2-7 few TRBV12-3/TRBV12-4 - TGTGCCAGCAGTTTGGAGACAGGTCGCGGGACCCACGAGCAGTACTTC CASSLETGRGTHEQYF
TRBJ2-7 - TRBV7-8 - TGTGCCTGGAGTGTTAACTACGAGCAGTACTTC CAWSVNYEQYF
TRBJ2-5 once TRBV29-1 TRBD1 TGCAGCGCTAGGACAGGAGAGTCGACCCAGTACTTC CSARTGESTQYF